Listed below are T cell receptor beta chains from one sample, sequenced in a study of blood T cell repertoires in COVID-19. The assay was immunoSEQ multiplex PCR, and TCRdb's table has in-frame clones only and misses some. The table records 150,000 or so clones, approximately 83% of them present only once. The sequenced material came from peripheral blood. The receptor set was obtained from a man aged 55 to 69 with acute or convalescent COVID-19. Both conserved end residues are part of each CDR3. D genes are given only for firm matches. The size of a clone is reported for some rows only, either as once, few or many, or as a class for expanded clones.

size	V	J	D	CDR3	DNA
.	TRBV18	TRBJ1-5	.	CASSPYKGMEPQHF	TGTGCCAGCTCACCATATAAGGGGATGGAGCCCCAGCATTTT
.	TRBV5-1	TRBJ2-1	TRBD2	CASSVGLAASYNEQFF	TGCGCCAGCAGCGTTGGACTAGCGGCCTCCTACAATGAGCAGTTCTTC
.	TRBV18	TRBJ2-7	.	CASSPPSTGPYEQYF	TGTGCCAGCTCACCACCGTCGACAGGACCCTACGAGCAGTACTTC
.	TRBV28	TRBJ1-5	TRBD1	CASSSGEGTGNQPQHF	TGTGCCAGCAGTTCCGGTGAGGGGACAGGTAATCAGCCCCAGCATTTT
.	TRBV27	TRBJ1-1	.	CASSTRMGGLAEAFF	TGTGCCAGCAGTACCCGAATGGGGGGTCTCGCTGAAGCTTTCTTT
once	TRBV10-3	TRBJ1-5	.	CAINGGYNQPQHF	TGTGCCATCAACGGGGGATACAATCAGCCCCAGCATTTT
.	TRBV30	TRBJ1-2	.	CAWSRETYGYTF	TGTGCCTGGAGTAGGGAGACCTATGGCTACACCTTC
.	TRBV6-1	TRBJ1-5	.	CASSEGSGGFYSNQPQHF	TGTGCCAGCAGTGAGGGCAGCGGAGGATTTTATAGCAATCAGCCCCAGCATTTT
.	TRBV7-3	TRBJ1-2	TRBD1	CASSPGQGLNYGYTF	TGTGCCAGCAGCCCTGGACAGGGTCTTAACTATGGCTACACCTTC
.	TRBV27	TRBJ1-2	.	CASSKTGWGYGYTF	TGTGCCAGCAGTAAGACAGGTTGGGGCTATGGCTACACCTTC
.	TRBV10-1	TRBJ1-3	.	CASSVYAYREFGNTIYF	TGCGCCAGCAGTGTTTACGCATACAGGGAGTTCGGAAACACCATATATTTT
.	TRBV5-1	TRBJ2-7	TRBD2	CASRFLAEAHYEQYF	TGCGCCAGCAGGTTCCTAGCGGAAGCACACTACGAGCAGTACTTC
.	TRBV5-4	TRBJ1-1	.	CASSLDQGAGGNAFF	TGTGCCAGCAGCTTGGACCAAGGGGCGGGGGGGAATGCTTTCTTT
.	TRBV28	TRBJ1-2	.	CASSPVGVSVYGYTF	TGTGCCAGCAGCCCGGTGGGCGTCTCGGTCTATGGCTACACCTTC
once	TRBV15	TRBJ2-5	.	CATSIAGAVGETQYF	TGTGCCACCAGCATAGCAGGGGCCGTGGGAGAGACCCAGTACTTC
.	TRBV14	TRBJ1-2	TRBD1	CASSQWTGGDYGYTF	TGTGCCAGCAGCCAATGGACAGGGGGAGACTATGGCTACACCTTC
.	TRBV5-4	TRBJ2-3	.	CASSFYTDTQYF	TGTGCCAGCAGCTTCTATACAGATACGCAGTATTTT
.	TRBV27	TRBJ1-2	TRBD1	CASSSGQGVDYGYTF	TGTGCCAGCAGTTCCGGACAGGGTGTGGACTATGGCTACACCTTC
.	TRBV7-9	TRBJ1-4	.	CASSSLGGTNEKLFF	TGTGCCAGCAGCTCACTGGGGGGAACTAATGAAAAACTGTTTTTT
.	TRBV11-2	TRBJ2-3	TRBD2	CASSYRAGGSTDTQYF	TGTGCCAGCAGCTACCGAGCGGGAGGGAGCACAGATACGCAGTATTTT
.	TRBV3-1/TRBV3-2	TRBJ2-5	TRBD2	CASSRRSGIETQYF	TGTGCCAGCAGCCGCCGTAGCGGGATAGAGACCCAGTACTTC
.	TRBV7-3	TRBJ2-1	TRBD2	CASSETGTRDNEQFF	TGTGCCAGCAGCGAGACCGGGACTAGGGACAATGAGCAGTTCTTC
.	TRBV2	TRBJ1-1	TRBD1	CASSEIQGARAFF	TGTGCCAGCAGTGAAATACAGGGGGCTCGGGCTTTCTTT
.	TRBV7-3	TRBJ2-3	.	CASSLASGTDTQYF	TGTGCCAGCAGCTTAGCTAGCGGCACAGATACGCAGTATTTT
.	TRBV5-4	TRBJ2-7	TRBD1	CASSLGQGAGIAEQYF	TGTGCCAGCAGCTTGGGGCAGGGGGCGGGTATAGCCGAGCAGTACTTC
.	TRBV30	TRBJ2-3	.	CAWTHRVADTQYF	TGTGCCTGGACCCACAGGGTAGCAGATACGCAGTATTTT
.	TRBV2	TRBJ2-1	TRBD2	CASRSSGSTKQFF	TGTGCCAGCAGGTCTAGCGGCTCAACCAAGCAGTTCTTC
few	TRBV19	TRBJ2-2	TRBD2	CASSSKSAGGTNTGELFF	TGTGCCAGTAGTTCCAAATCGGCGGGAGGAACGAACACCGGGGAGCTGTTTTTT
.	TRBV4-1	TRBJ2-1	TRBD2	CASSQDRVAGGAYNEQFF	TGCGCCAGCAGCCAAGATCGTGTGGCGGGAGGGGCCTACAATGAGCAGTTCTTC
.	TRBV19	TRBJ1-5	.	CASNNRGNQPQHF	TGTGCCAGTAACAACAGGGGCAATCAGCCCCAGCATTTT
.	TRBV5-1	TRBJ2-7	TRBD2	CASSLAAGVGRNEQYF	TGCGCCAGCAGCTTGGCAGCGGGAGTCGGCAGGAACGAGCAGTACTTC
.	TRBV9	TRBJ2-7	.	CASMAGRYEQYF	TGTGCCAGCATGGCGGGTCGCTACGAGCAGTACTTC
.	TRBV13	TRBJ1-1	.	CASSSPTGLGTEAFF	TGTGCCAGCAGCTCCCCGACAGGCCTGGGGACTGAAGCTTTCTTT
.	TRBV20-1	TRBJ1-2	.	CSASLQFSLGSYGYTF	TGCAGTGCTAGTTTGCAGTTCTCACTTGGGAGCTATGGCTACACCTTC
few	TRBV11-2	TRBJ2-1	.	CASSSPRNRVYEQFF	TGTGCCAGCAGCAGTCCAAGAAATCGGGTCTATGAGCAGTTCTTC
.	TRBV7-2	TRBJ1-2	.	CASSLAGWQGVGYTF	TGTGCCAGCAGCTTAGCAGGTTGGCAGGGTGTAGGCTACACCTTC
.	TRBV5-1	TRBJ2-2	TRBD2	CASSVGLAVHGELFF	TGCGCCAGCAGCGTGGGACTAGCCGTGCACGGGGAGCTGTTTTTT
.	TRBV5-1	TRBJ2-3	TRBD1	CASSETGEGTDTQYF	TGCGCCAGCAGCGAGACAGGGGAGGGCACAGATACGCAGTATTTT
.	TRBV10-3	TRBJ2-5	TRBD1	CAISDSGQGRETQYF	TGTGCCATCAGTGATTCGGGACAGGGCAGAGAGACCCAGTACTTC
few	TRBV5-1	TRBJ2-3	TRBD1	CASSFQGALDRTDTQYF	TGCGCCAGCAGCTTCCAGGGGGCTCTTGATAGAACAGATACGCAGTATTTT